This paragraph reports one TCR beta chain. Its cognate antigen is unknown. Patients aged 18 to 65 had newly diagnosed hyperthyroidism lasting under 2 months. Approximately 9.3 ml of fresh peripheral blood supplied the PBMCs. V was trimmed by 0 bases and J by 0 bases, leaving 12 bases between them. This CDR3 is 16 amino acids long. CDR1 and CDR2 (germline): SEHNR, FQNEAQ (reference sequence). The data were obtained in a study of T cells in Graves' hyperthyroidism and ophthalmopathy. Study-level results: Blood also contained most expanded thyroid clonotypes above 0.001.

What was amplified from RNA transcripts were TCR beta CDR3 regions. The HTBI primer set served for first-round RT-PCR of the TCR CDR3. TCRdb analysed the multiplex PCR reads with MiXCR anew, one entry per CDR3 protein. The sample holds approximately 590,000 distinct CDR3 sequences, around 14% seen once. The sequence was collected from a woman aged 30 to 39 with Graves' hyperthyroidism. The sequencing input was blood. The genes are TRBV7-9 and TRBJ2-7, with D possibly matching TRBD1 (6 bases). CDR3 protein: CASSLAETGSSYEQYF. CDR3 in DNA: TGTGCCAGCAGCTTAGCGGAGACAGGTAGCTCCTACGAGCAGTACTTC.